A single sample is the source of the 18 T cell receptor beta chains below, sequenced in a study of T-cell memory formation after mild COVID-19. TCRdb reanalysed the 5' RACE reads using MiXCR and keeps one entry per CDR3 protein. The sample shows around 250,000 distinct CDR3 sequences, around a tenth of them seen only once. The source material was PBMCs or a T cell subset sorted from them (not recorded which). The receptors come from a man aged 18 to 29 who had mild COVID-19 (a few samples of this study predate the infection). Cell type and time point are not known.

The CDR3 DNA is TGTGCCAGCAGTTACAGGGATGGGGGCGCGTTTAACTCACCCCTCCACTTT. This encodes CASSYRDGGAFNSPLHF. The chain uses TRBV6-6 and TRBJ1-6; tentatively, D is TRBD1 (6 bases). The CDR3 has 17 residues. Trimming left V 2 bases short and J 10 bases short, with 21 bases between. In germline, CDR1 is MNHNY, CDR2 SVGAGI (reference sequence).

This chain links TRBV4-1 with TRBJ2-4; D is possibly TRBD1 (5 bases). Trimming shortened V by 0 bases and J by 6 bases, and 18 bases separated the two germline ends. Germline CDR1 MGHRA, CDR2 YSYEKL. This CDR3 spans 17 amino acids. As DNA, the CDR3 is TGCGCCAGCAGCCAAGATTGGGCTCGGTCAGGGATAAACATTCAGTACTTC. Translated, it gives CASSQDWARSGINIQYF.

This chain joins TRBV21-1 and TRBJ1-5. TRBV21-1 is a pseudogene. This CDR3 is built from 14 residues. CDR3 residues: CASIARGDNQPQHF. As DNA, the CDR3 is TGTGCCAGCATTGCGCGAGGGGACAATCAGCCCCAGCATTTT.

The rearrangement joins TRBV4-3 to TRBJ2-7, with TRBD1 as a possible D gene (5 bases). The CDR3 sequence is 10 residues long. V was trimmed by 1 base and J by 11 bases, leaving 6 bases between them. Germline values: CDR1 LGHNA, CDR2 YSLEER. The CDR3 protein is CASSQGGEYF. The CDR3 DNA reads TGCGCCAGCAGCCAAGGGGGCGAGTACTTC.

This sequence joins TRBV10-2 and TRBJ2-7; D gene ambiguous. This CDR3 has 11 amino acids. The V gene's germline CDR1 is WSHSY and CDR2 SAAADI. The V and J ends lost 3 bases and 6 bases respectively, with 6 bases between them. The CDR3 protein is CASSEGLEQYV. CDR3 DNA sequence: TGCGCCAGCAGTGAAGGGCTCGAGCAGTACGTC.

J is TRBJ1-4 and V is TRBV7-8; maybe TRBD1 (5 bases). This CDR3 region has 14 residues. Germline assignment: CDR1 SGHVS and CDR2 FQNEAQ. Trimming stripped 1 base from V and 13 bases from J, with 16 bases between. The CDR3: CASSLGDSGYGLFF. In DNA form, the CDR3 reads TGTGCCAGCAGCTTAGGGGACTCCGGATATGGACTGTTTTTT. Looking up the rest from reference TRBV7-8 and TRBJ1-4 gives the full variable domain: GAGVSQSPRYKVAKRGQDVALRCDPISGHVSLFWYQQALGQGPEFLTYFQNEAQLDKSGLPSDRFFAERPEGSVSTLKIQRTQQEDSAVYLCASSLGDSGYGLFFGSGTQLSVL.

This clonotype was observed at least ten times. The chain is built from TRBV6-2 or TRBV6-3 and TRBJ2-2, with 7 bases aligning to TRBD1. In germline, CDR1 is MNHEY, CDR2 SVGEGT. This CDR3 is 14 amino acids long. Trimming at V came to 6 bases and at J to 8 bases, leaving 9 bases not matched to a gene. The CDR3 sequence is CASSPDRAAGELFF. In DNA form, the CDR3 reads TGTGCCAGCAGCCCAGACAGGGCGGCGGGGGAGCTGTTTTTT.

The rearrangement joins TRBV28 to TRBJ2-7; D gene uncertain. Germline CDR1 MDHEN, CDR2 SYDVKM. CDR3 length equals 15 residues. CDR3 residues: CASSLWGVPLYDQYV. The DNA of the CDR3 is TGTGCCAGCAGTTTATGGGGCGTACCCCTCTACGATCAGTACGTC.

The rearrangement links TRBV14 to TRBJ2-2; perhaps TRBD1 as D (5 bases). Trimming stripped 7 bases from V and 1 base from J, with 7 bases between. CDR1 is SGHDN, CDR2 FVKESK, per germline. The CDR3 totals 13 residues. The CDR3 here is CASTQGNTGELFF. DNA of the CDR3: TGTGCCAGCACCCAGGGGAACACCGGGGAGCTGTTTTTT.

This clonotype was counted ten times or more. The J gene is TRBJ1-5, the V gene TRBV7-8; weak D call: TRBD1 (5 bases). Germline assignment: CDR1 SGHVS and CDR2 FQNEAQ. Trimming pared 5 bases from V and 5 bases from J, leaving 10 bases between. The CDR3 is 13 amino acids. The CDR3 sequence: CASSGRGDQPQHF. In DNA, the CDR3 is TGTGCCAGCAGCGGAAGGGGAGATCAGCCCCAGCATTTT.

This clonotype was seen ten or more times. V usage is TRBV7-9 and J usage is TRBJ2-2; D perhaps matches TRBD2 (5 bases). The CDR3 has 13 amino acids. V was cut by 10 bases and J by 1 base, with 10 bases left in between. The germline gives CDR1 SEHNR, CDR2 FQNEAQ (reference sequence). The CDR3 spells CATGEGNTGELFF. The CDR3 bases are TGTGCCACCGGTGAGGGGAACACCGGGGAGCTGTTTTTT.

The genes are TRBV24-1 and TRBJ1-5, with a weak D call TRBD1 (5 bases). This CDR3 contains 13 residues. Between the trimmed V and J ends, which lost 5 bases and 5 bases, there was a span of 9 bases. In germline, CDR1 is KGHDR, CDR2 SFDVKD. The CDR3: CATSVRADQPQHF. DNA of the CDR3: TGTGCCACCAGTGTCAGGGCGGATCAGCCCCAGCATTTT.

This clonotype appeared a few times. This chain uses TRBV29-1 with TRBJ1-4; no clear D gene. The CDR3 loop spans 13 amino acids. Germline V CDR1 and CDR2: SQVTM, ANQGSEA. Trimming removed 7 bases at V and 5 bases at J, with 14 bases between. Here the CDR3 reads CSGRRSANEKLFF. CDR3 DNA sequence: TGCAGCGGGAGGAGGTCGGCGAATGAAAAACTGTTTTTT.

This clonotype showed up many times. This sequence joins TRBV6-5 and TRBJ1-1; D is uncertain. The germline V gene has CDR1 MNHEY and CDR2 SVGAGI. This CDR3 has 11 residues. Trimming removed 6 bases from V and 5 bases from J, with 7 bases in between. The CDR3 loop reads CASSAGTEAFF. CDR3 sequence (DNA): TGTGCCAGCAGCGCGGGGACTGAAGCTTTCTTT.

This clonotype was detected a few times. This chain uses TRBV7-9 with TRBJ2-2; perhaps TRBD2 as D (6 bases). CDR3 size: 15 residues. V was trimmed by 5 bases and J by 6 bases, leaving 16 bases between them. Germline V lookup: CDR1 SEHNR, CDR2 FQNEAQ (reference sequence). CDR3 nucleotide sequence: TGTGCCAGCAGCCCCCGTGGAGGGACCTCCGGGGAGCTGTTTTTT. Residues: CASSPRGGTSGELFF.

This clonotype has more than one count but fewer than ten. The genes are TRBV7-9 and TRBJ2-2; D is unresolved. The CDR3 runs to 13 residues. Germline-derived CDR1 and CDR2 are SEHNR and FQNEAQ (reference sequence). V gave up 4 bases and J gave up 6 bases, with 9 bases separating them. Written as DNA, the CDR3 is TGTGCCAGCAGCTCGGATATCCCCGGGGAGCTGTTTTTT. Protein product: CASSSDIPGELFF. Full variable domain (missing parts from reference TRBV7-9 and TRBJ2-2): DTGVSQNPRHKITKRGQNVTFRCDPISEHNRLYWYRQTLGQGPEFLTYFQNEAQLEKSRLLSDRFSAERPKGSFSTLEIQRTEQGDSAMYLCASSSDIPGELFFGEGSRLTVL.

The chain recombines TRBV7-9 with TRBJ2-5; the match to TRBD1 covers 7 bases. V trimming: 3 bases; J trimming: 2 bases; junction bases outside the gene matches: 3. Germline V gives CDR1 SEHNR, CDR2 FQNEAQ (reference sequence). The CDR3 has 14 amino acids. The CDR3 nucleotides read TGTGCCAGCAGCTTCAACAGGGGACAAGAGACCCAGTACTTC. Translated: CASSFNRGQETQYF.

The chain joins TRBV5-1 to TRBJ1-2; D uncertain. V dropped 0 bases and J dropped 8 bases, with 11 bases sitting between them. Germline V gene data show CDR1 as SGHRS and CDR2 as YFSETQ. The CDR3 is made up of 13 amino acids. The CDR3 DNA sequence: TGCGCCAGCAGCTTGGATCTTGGGGAAGGCTACACCTTC. Protein sequence: CASSLDLGEGYTF.